Below are 18 T cell receptor beta chains sequenced from a single sample in a study of T-cell reconstitution after alpha-beta-depleted transplantation in children. As it was prepared, the TCRbeta library received unique molecular identifiers. MiXCR was run by TCRdb on the PCR reads, yielding one entry per CDR3 protein. The data hold approximately 1,000,000 distinct CDR3 sequences, with about 29% observed a single time. The starting material was PBMCs, mostly from graft donor cells, obtained 360 days after TCRalphabeta/CD19-depleted stem cell transplant. All receptors derive from a boy in the first two years of life who had a stem cell transplant for SCID, so the T cells may come from the graft donor.

For the CDR3, the DNA is TGCAGTGCTAGAAGTGAGTTAAACACTGAAGCTTTCTTT. As protein: CSARSELNTEAFF. The chain couples TRBV20-1 to TRBJ1-1; D remains ambiguous. Germline-derived CDR1 and CDR2 are DFQATT and SNEGSKA (reference sequence). The length of the CDR3 is 13 residues. V lost 2 bases and J 2 bases, leaving 9 bases between the germline ends.

In this sample, this clonotype turned up a few times. V is TRBV5-5 and J is TRBJ2-7, with 10 bases that match TRBD1. V was pared by 4 bases and J by 7 bases, with 11 bases of the junction left unmatched. Germline lookup yields CDR1 SGHKS and CDR2 YYEKEE (reference sequence). CDR3 size: 15 residues. DNA of the CDR3: TGTGCCAGCAGCCTCTCCGGGACAGGGGCCCTTGAGCAGTACTTC. Encoded protein: CASSLSGTGALEQYF.

J is TRBJ2-7 and V is TRBV4-1; 10 bases map to TRBD1. Germline lookup yields CDR1 MGHRA and CDR2 YSYEKL. The V and J ends lost 4 bases and 5 bases, in that order; junction bases with no gene match: 17. The CDR3 covers 18 residues. CDR3 sequence reads: CASSPWPADRGRKDEQYF. The CDR3 bases are TGCGCCAGCAGCCCCTGGCCGGCGGACAGGGGGAGGAAGGACGAGCAGTACTTC.

Ten or more counts support this clonotype. The rearrangement uses TRBV5-1 and TRBJ2-7; TRBD1 agrees at 7 bases. CDR3 length equals 13 residues. Germline V gives CDR1 SGHRS, CDR2 YFSETQ. With V trimmed by 0 bases and J by 4 bases, 1 base remained unmatched. CDR3 sequence reads: CASSLDRGYEQYF. The CDR3 coding sequence is TGCGCCAGCAGCTTGGACAGGGGTTACGAGCAGTACTTC.

The V gene is TRBV20-1, the J gene TRBJ2-5; tentatively, D is TRBD1 (6 bases). V was clipped by 5 bases and J by 0 bases, with 10 bases between them. The CDR3 sequence is 13 residues long. Looked up from germline, CDR1 is DFQATT and CDR2 is SNEGSKA (reference sequence). The CDR3 nucleotides are TGCAGTGCTTACCGGGACAACCAAGAGACCCAGTACTTC. Amino acids: CSAYRDNQETQYF.

This clonotype was recorded at least ten times. The V and J genes are TRBV12-3 or TRBV12-4 and TRBJ2-3; D is ambiguous. V lost 3 bases to trimming and J lost 4 bases, with 8 bases between them. The CDR3 runs to 13 residues. CDR3 in DNA: TGTGCCAGCAGTTTTATTGGTTCAGATACGCAGTATTTT. It yields the protein CASSFIGSDTQYF.

This sequence joins TRBV12-3 or TRBV12-4 and TRBJ2-5, with D tentatively TRBD1 (6 bases). This CDR3 contains 13 residues. The germline V and J ends were trimmed by 7 bases and 1 base, with 10 bases remaining between them. This chain's CDR3 is CASNRDIQETQYF. The CDR3 nucleotides are TGTGCCAGCAATCGGGACATCCAAGAGACCCAGTACTTC.

V usage is TRBV12-3 or TRBV12-4 and J usage is TRBJ2-3; D is undetermined. V shed 3 bases and J shed 0 bases, with 13 bases lying between them. The CDR3 extends over 16 amino acids. CDR3 region: CASSFSSGVSTDTQYF. CDR3 in DNA: TGTGCCAGCAGTTTTTCCTCCGGAGTTAGCACAGATACGCAGTATTTT.

This clonotype was observed a handful of times. The chain uses TRBV24-1 and TRBJ2-1; D is unresolved. V was shortened by 3 bases and J by 5 bases, with 13 bases between the two germline ends. This CDR3 contains 15 residues. CDR1 and CDR2 (germline): KGHDR, SFDVKD. DNA for the CDR3: TGTGCCACCAGTGATCCGGTCCGGGTAAACAATGAGCAGTTCTTC. This encodes CATSDPVRVNNEQFF.

This clonotype was picked up a small number of times. The chain recombines TRBV20-1 with TRBJ2-1; 16 bases fit TRBD2. Germline loops: CDR1 DFQATT, CDR2 SNEGSKA (reference sequence). V shed 3 bases, J shed 4 bases, and the junction held 12 bases outside the gene matches. This CDR3 region has 19 residues. The CDR3: CSARIGTSGGAIIYNEQFF. CDR3 in DNA: TGCAGTGCTAGGATAGGGACTAGCGGGGGGGCGATCATTTACAATGAGCAGTTCTTC.

The chain links TRBV20-1 to TRBJ2-6, with D possibly TRBD1 on 5 matching bases. This CDR3 is built from 18 residues. Germline lookup yields CDR1 DFQATT and CDR2 SNEGSKA (reference sequence). The V and J ends lost 0 bases and 2 bases respectively, with 17 bases between them. The CDR3 DNA sequence: TGCAGTGCTAGAGATCCAGTGGCCATCAGGGCTGGGGCCAACGTCCTGACTTTC. Protein product: CSARDPVAIRAGANVLTF.

The V and J genes are TRBV6-1 and TRBJ2-5; 7 bases align to TRBD1. The CDR3 has 15 residues. Germline values: CDR1 MNHNS, CDR2 SASEGT. V shed 6 bases and J 5 bases; nucleotides not matched to a gene: 12. This CDR3 is CASSHPEGAEETQYF. The CDR3 region has the DNA TGTGCCAGCAGCCACCCTGAGGGGGCTGAGGAGACCCAGTACTTC.

The chain has TRBV5-1 and TRBJ2-1; 9 bases map to TRBD1. With 4 bases clipped from V and 4 bases from J, the junction kept 9 bases outside the gene matches. This CDR3 has 16 residues. The germline CDR1 and CDR2 sequences are SGHRS and YFSETQ. This chain's CDR3 is CASSVSGTGRYNEQFF. The CDR3 nucleotides are TGCGCCAGCAGCGTTTCCGGGACAGGGAGATACAATGAGCAGTTCTTC.

This clonotype was counted a few times. This chain links TRBV4-1 with TRBJ2-3, with D perhaps TRBD2 (5 bases). CDR3 length: 16 residues. CDR1 and CDR2 (germline): MGHRA, YSYEKL. V lost 0 bases to trimming and J lost 4 bases, with 14 bases between them. The CDR3, as DNA: TGCGCCAGCAGCCAAGAAGGTACGGGGATGTCAGATACGCAGTATTTT. Residues: CASSQEGTGMSDTQYF.

Only a few counts were recorded for this clonotype. The V gene is TRBV4-2, the J gene TRBJ2-1, with TRBD2 matching 11 bases. Germline CDR1 is LGHNA and CDR2 is YNFKEQ. The CDR3 totals 18 residues. J was trimmed by 4 bases and V by 3 bases; bases with no gene match: 11. The CDR3 sequence is CASSQTSLAGGRYNEQFF. In DNA, the CDR3 is TGTGCCAGCAGCCAGACAAGCCTAGCGGGGGGACGGTACAATGAGCAGTTCTTC.

Many counts were recorded for this clonotype. The chain has TRBV12-3 or TRBV12-4 and TRBJ1-2; no firm D call. CDR3 size: 15 residues. Deletions cut 2 bases from V and 4 bases from J, with 14 bases between. As DNA, the CDR3 is TGTGCCAGCAGTTTACGTCTTAAGTCAGTCTATGGCTACACCTTC. This translates into CASSLRLKSVYGYTF.

The chain joins TRBV12-3 or TRBV12-4 to TRBJ2-1; 8 nucleotides align to TRBD2. Germline trimming cut 5 bases from V and 6 bases from J; bases unmatched to any gene: 3. The CDR3 is made up of 13 amino acids. In nucleotides, the CDR3 is TGTGCCAGCAGTGGACTAGCAGCCAATGAGCAGTTCTTC. Translated: CASSGLAANEQFF.

This clonotype has only a few counts. The gene calls are TRBV11-2 and TRBJ1-1; 10 nucleotides align to TRBD1. This CDR3 has 15 residues. Looked up from germline, CDR1 is SGHAT and CDR2 is FQNNGV. With 5 bases clipped from V and 5 bases from J, the junction kept 8 bases outside the gene matches. The CDR3 bases are TGTGCCAGCAGCCCGTCCGGGACAGGGGTGACTGAAGCTTTCTTT. As protein: CASSPSGTGVTEAFF.